This is a list of T cell receptor beta chains from one sample in a study of shared clonotypes between healthy human individuals. TCRdb's table, derived via immunoSEQ multiplex PCR, lists solely in-frame clones and lacks some. The table lists hundreds of thousands of clones, 90% to 95% of them singletons. Material: naive CD8+ T cells sorted from blood. These receptors were taken from a man under 40 in good health. CDR3s include the opening cysteine and the closing phenylalanine or tryptophan. The order of the fields is clone size, CDR3 length, J gene, V gene, D gene, CDR3 protein, CDR3 DNA. The D gene is left open where the match is weak. Not all rows give a size; the values are once, few, many and, for expanded clones, a class.

few 12 TRBJ2-7 TRBV2 NA CASIPRGGEQYF TGTGCCAGCATACCCCGAGGGGGCGAGCAGTACTTC
NA 14 TRBJ2-1 TRBV29-1 NA CSVSVGPEGGEQFF TGCAGCGTGTCCGTGGGTCCGGAGGGCGGTGAGCAGTTCTTC
NA 15 TRBJ1-3 TRBV23-1 NA CASPGGARSGNTIYF TGCGCCAGCCCCGGGGGGGCCCGCTCTGGAAACACCATATATTTT
once 15 TRBJ2-1 TRBV15 TRBD2 CATSRVERDYNEQFF TGTGCCACCAGCAGGGTCGAGCGGGATTACAATGAGCAGTTCTTC
NA 12 TRBJ2-3 TRBV5-6 NA CASSFLTDTQYF TGTGCCAGCAGCTTCCTAACAGATACGCAGTATTTT
few 13 TRBJ1-5 TRBV7-9 NA CASSSGANQPQHF TGTGCCAGCAGCTCGGGGGCCAATCAGCCCCAGCATTTT
NA 14 TRBJ1-5 TRBV7-6 TRBD1 CASSTGTGDQPQHF TGTGCCAGCAGCACGGGGACAGGGGATCAGCCCCAGCATTTT
NA 15 TRBJ1-1 TRBV6-6 NA CASILSLGGSTEAFF TGTGCCAGCATCCTGTCCTTGGGAGGGAGCACTGAAGCTTTCTTT
once 14 TRBJ1-2 TRBV28 NA CASSLASNSYGYTF TGTGCCAGCAGTTTGGCCAGCAATTCCTATGGCTACACCTTC
NA 14 TRBJ2-5 TRBV30 NA CAWSVVSGKETQYF TGTGCCTGGAGTGTAGTCTCAGGAAAAGAGACCCAGTACTTC
NA 12 TRBJ2-7 TRBV29-1 NA CSVDKSPGEQYF TGCAGCGTTGATAAAAGTCCGGGGGAGCAGTACTTC
NA 13 TRBJ1-2 TRBV5-4 TRBD1 CASTLDRAGGYTF TGTGCCAGCACTCTGGACAGGGCGGGTGGCTACACCTTC
NA 17 TRBJ2-3 TRBV27 TRBD2 CASSNPGLAESTDTQYF TGTGCCAGCAGTAACCCGGGACTAGCGGAGTCCACAGATACGCAGTATTTT
NA 15 TRBJ2-7 TRBV19 NA CASSFMGSDSYEQYF TGTGCCAGTAGTTTTATGGGGTCGGATAGCTACGAGCAGTACTTC
NA 17 TRBJ2-2 TRBV11-2 TRBD1 CASSFPKDRGDTGELFF TGTGCCAGCAGCTTCCCGAAGGACAGGGGCGACACCGGGGAGCTGTTTTTT
NA 15 TRBJ1-2 TRBV30 NA CAWTGVGAANYGYTF TGTGCCTGGACAGGGGTAGGGGCCGCTAACTATGGCTACACCTTC
NA 14 TRBJ1-5 TRBV27 NA CASRGTGANQPQHF TGTGCCAGCAGGGGCACAGGAGCTAATCAGCCCCAGCATTTT
NA 16 TRBJ2-5 TRBV4-1 NA CASSQLNGIPEETQYF TGCGCCAGCAGCCAACTCAACGGGATCCCGGAGGAGACCCAGTACTTC
NA 15 TRBJ2-1 TRBV5-6 NA CASTLLGGKGDEQFF TGTGCCAGCACCCTCTTGGGGGGTAAGGGGGATGAGCAGTTCTTC
NA 14 TRBJ2-1 TRBV27 NA CASRLTDLYNEQFF TGTGCCAGCAGGCTGACAGATCTCTACAATGAGCAGTTCTTC
NA 15 TRBJ2-1 TRBV29-1 TRBD2 CSVEERGRAHNEQFF TGCAGCGTTGAAGAACGCGGGAGGGCCCACAATGAGCAGTTCTTC
NA 16 TRBJ2-1 TRBV13 NA CASSSPLPGTYNEQFF TGTGCCAGCAGCTCGCCCCTCCCGGGAACCTACAATGAGCAGTTCTTC
NA 14 TRBJ1-1 TRBV19 NA CASNAGPLNTEAFF TGTGCCAGTAACGCAGGTCCTTTGAACACTGAAGCTTTCTTT
NA 16 TRBJ2-7 TRBV11-2 NA CATQPVALDYSYEQYF TGTGCCACCCAGCCCGTGGCGCTAGATTACTCCTACGAGCAGTACTTC
NA 19 TRBJ2-1 TRBV6-1 NA CASSEFSFGTRRILSEQFF TGTGCCAGCAGTGAATTTTCATTTGGGACCAGAAGGATTTTAAGTGAGCAGTTCTTC
NA 15 TRBJ2-7 TRBV21-1 NA CASSNSGQGFYEQYF TGTGCCAGCAGCAATTCGGGACAGGGGTTCTACGAGCAGTACTTC
few 17 TRBJ2-5 TRBV5-4 NA CASSLKAGSYTQETQYF TGTGCCAGCAGCTTAAAAGCCGGGTCCTACACCCAAGAGACCCAGTACTTC
NA 15 TRBJ2-3 TRBV4-1 TRBD2 CASSQATSGSDTQYF TGCGCCAGCAGCCAAGCGACTAGCGGGTCAGATACGCAGTATTTT
NA 14 TRBJ1-2 TRBV7-8 NA CASSQNPLMGGYTF TGTGCCAGCAGCCAAAACCCTCTGATGGGCGGCTACACCTTC
NA 16 TRBJ1-4 TRBV11-2 NA CASSPRTEPTNEKLFF TGTGCCAGCAGCCCTCGGACGGAGCCAACTAATGAAAAACTGTTTTTT
NA 12 TRBJ2-7 TRBV6-5 NA CASRAQGYEQYF TGTGCCAGCAGGGCACAGGGCTACGAGCAGTACTTC
NA 13 TRBJ1-5 TRBV7-6 NA CASSVGRGQPQHF TGTGCCAGCAGTGTAGGGAGGGGACAGCCCCAGCATTTT
NA 13 TRBJ2-1 TRBV29-1 NA CSVAGGNYNEQFF TGCAGCGTTGCGGGCGGGAACTACAATGAGCAGTTCTTC
NA 14 TRBJ2-1 TRBV16 NA CASSQSSSYNEQFF TGTGCCAGCAGCCAATCTTCCTCCTACAATGAGCAGTTCTTC
once 11 TRBJ2-7 TRBV7-9 NA CASSWGYEQYF TGTGCCAGCAGCTGGGGGTACGAGCAGTACTTC
NA 21 TRBJ2-2 TRBV4-3 TRBD2 CASSQDLASGRWGLGNGELFF TGCGCCAGCAGCCAAGACTTGGCTAGCGGGAGGTGGGGTTTAGGTAACGGGGAGCTGTTTTTT
NA 16 TRBJ2-1 TRBV7-2 NA CASSLARSSSYNEQFF TGTGCCAGCAGCTTAGCGCGATCTAGCTCCTACAATGAGCAGTTCTTC
NA 16 TRBJ2-2 TRBV9 TRBD1 CASSVDRDRVIGELFF TGTGCCAGCAGCGTAGACCGGGACAGGGTTATCGGGGAGCTGTTTTTT
NA 14 TRBJ2-1 TRBV2 TRBD2 CASKGLAEINEQFF TGTGCCAGCAAAGGACTAGCGGAAATCAATGAGCAGTTCTTC
NA 16 TRBJ2-7 TRBV6-5 TRBD1 CASSYGLGDSDYEQYF TGTGCCAGCAGTTACGGATTAGGGGACAGCGACTACGAGCAGTACTTC